This TCR beta chain was identified during a study of blood T cell repertoires in COVID-19. Study at large: Nucleic acid was either cDNA or gDNA, and it came from T cells, B-cell-depleted T cells, or PBMCs.

Libraries were prepared by immunoSEQ multiplex PCR; TCRdb keeps only in-frame clonotypes and omits some of them. This table holds under 120,000 clones, about 85% found once. The CDR3 contains 15 residues. Trimming took 0 bases from V and 5 from J, leaving 13 bases between them. Germline assignment: CDR1 LGHNA and CDR2 YSLEER. The sequenced sample consisted of peripheral blood. This chain uses TRBV4-3 with TRBJ2-5, with a possible D match to TRBD2 (5 bases). The receptor comes from a human donor in a cohort sampled during active COVID-19. In DNA, the CDR3 is TGCGCCAGCAGCCAAGATTTCTCGACGGGGGAGACCCAGTACTTC. Protein product: CASSQDFSTGETQYF.